This entry features one T cell receptor beta chain sequence. This sample stems from a study of blood T cell repertoires in COVID-19. Looking at the study overall: COVID-19 samples collected from the United States, Italy and Spain covered acute and convalescent phases.

In the original workflow: Reference gene primer amplification in the assay estimated nucleated cell counts. The data were produced by immunoSEQ multiplex PCR, yet TCRdb's version contains in-frame clones alone and is incomplete. V and J calls and clone size are those listed in that table; D and trimming were worked out from the DNA. The repertoire holds 200,000 to 250,000 clones, with approximately 84% as singletons. Germline CDR1 and CDR2: SGHKS and YYEKEE (reference sequence). The CDR3 has 14 amino acids. Trimming left V 0 bases short and J 8 bases short, with 14 bases between. Participants were aged roughly 18 to 89 years from some 24 US areas. Categorization into cohorts depended on clinical history that participants reported.

The sequenced sample was PBMCs or T cells enriched from blood (not recorded which). The chain carries TRBV5-5 and TRBJ1-2; D gene unclear. The source is a man aged 40-49 years who had recovered from COVID-19. CDR3 DNA sequence: TGTGCCAGCAGCTTGGAGAGCACTCGCTTAGGCTACACCTTC. Residues: CASSLESTRLGYTF. The variable domain in full, completed from reference TRBV5-5 and TRBJ1-2, reads DAGVTQSPTHLIKTRGQQVTLRCSPISGHKSVSWYQQVLGQGPQFIFQYYEKEERGRGNFPDRFSARQFPNYSSELNVNALLLGDSALYLCASSLESTRLGYTFGSGTRLTVV.